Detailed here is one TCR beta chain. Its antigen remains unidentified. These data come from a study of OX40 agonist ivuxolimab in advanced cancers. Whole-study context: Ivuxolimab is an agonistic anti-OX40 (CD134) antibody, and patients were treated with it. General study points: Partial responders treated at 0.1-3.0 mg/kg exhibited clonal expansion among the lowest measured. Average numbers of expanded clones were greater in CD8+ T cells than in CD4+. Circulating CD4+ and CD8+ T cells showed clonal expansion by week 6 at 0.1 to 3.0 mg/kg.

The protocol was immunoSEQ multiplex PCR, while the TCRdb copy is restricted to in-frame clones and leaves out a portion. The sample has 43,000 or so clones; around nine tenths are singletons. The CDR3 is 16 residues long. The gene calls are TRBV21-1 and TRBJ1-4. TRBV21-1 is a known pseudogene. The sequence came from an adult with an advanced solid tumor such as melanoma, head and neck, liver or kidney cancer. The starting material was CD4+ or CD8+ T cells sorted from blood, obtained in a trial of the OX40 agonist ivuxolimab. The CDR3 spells CASSKRNREKNEKLFF. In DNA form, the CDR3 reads TGTGCCAGCAGCAAACGGAACCGGGAGAAGAATGAAAAACTGTTTTTT.